Listed below are T cell receptor beta chains from one sample, sequenced in a study of beta chain features in type 1 diabetes. Sequencing was performed with immunoSEQ multiplex PCR; in TCRdb, only in-frame clones are kept and a portion is missing. The repertoire includes 300,000 or so clones, roughly a tenth of them detected once, and roughly 0.99% sits in the top ten. Sequencing input: central memory CD4+ T cells from blood. These receptors all come from a man aged 25 to 40 with type 1 diabetes. Each CDR3 is given with its conserved first and last residue. The order of the fields is J gene, CDR3 length, clone size, D gene, V gene, CDR3 DNA, CDR3 protein. D genes are given only for firm matches. Rows may omit the clone size; those that give it use once, few, many or a size class.

TRBJ1-5 | 15 | many | NA | TRBV4-1 | TGCGCCAGCAGCCAAGATCGGGGCTCCGGGCAGCCCCAGCATTTT | CASSQDRGSGQPQHF
TRBJ1-1 | 10 | few | TRBD1 | TRBV6-5 | TGTGCCAGCGGGGACAGGGCTACTTTCTTT | CASGDRATFF
TRBJ2-3 | 14 | NA | NA | TRBV7-2 | TGTGCCAGCAGCTTAGTTACGACAGGCAATACGCAGTATTTT | CASSLVTTGNTQYF
TRBJ1-6 | 13 | NA | NA | TRBV10-3 | TGTGCCATCACCTGGGACCAAAATTCACCCCTCCACTTT | CAITWDQNSPLHF
TRBJ2-2 | 15 | NA | NA | TRBV15 | TGTGCCACCAGCAGAGGCCAGGCGAACACCGGGGAGCTGTTTTTT | CATSRGQANTGELFF
TRBJ2-5 | 14 | NA | NA | TRBV18 | TGTGCCAGCTCACCGTCACAGTTCCAAGAGACCCAGTACTTC | CASSPSQFQETQYF
TRBJ2-1 | 18 | NA | NA | TRBV28 | TGTGCCAGCAGACTCCCCGGGGAGCGGGCGAAATCCTACAATGAGCAGTTCTTC | CASRLPGERAKSYNEQFF
TRBJ2-7 | 14 | NA | NA | TRBV7-2 | TGTGCCAGCAGGGAGGGGGGGTTCCCCTACGAGCAGTACTTC | CASREGGFPYEQYF
TRBJ2-4 | 19 | NA | NA | TRBV21-1 | TGTGCCAGCAGCAAAAGGGGACCGTGGTCCCCGCTAGCCAAAAACATTCAGTACTTC | CASSKRGPWSPLAKNIQYF
TRBJ2-1 | 13 | NA | TRBD2 | TRBV6-5 | TGTGCCAGCCGTCTGCTTTCGGGGGGGCGACAGTTCTTC | CASRLLSGGRQFF
TRBJ2-7 | 15 | NA | NA | TRBV5-6 | TGTGCCAGCAGCTTGAGACACGGATTCCCTGACAAGCAGTACTTC | CASSLRHGFPDKQYF
TRBJ2-3 | 15 | NA | NA | TRBV28 | TGTGCCAGCAGTTTAGGGGGGTTTATGACAGATACGCAGTATTTT | CASSLGGFMTDTQYF
TRBJ2-1 | 12 | NA | NA | TRBV10-1 | TGCGCCAGCAGCGCGGGGTACAATGAGCAGTTCTTC | CASSAGYNEQFF
TRBJ1-1 | 17 | NA | TRBD1 | TRBV4-3 | TGCGCCAGCAGCCAAAAGCCGGGACAGGGGGCGAGCACTGAAGCTTTCTTT | CASSQKPGQGASTEAFF
TRBJ2-7 | 15 | few | NA | TRBV27 | TGTGCCAGCAGTTTAGGGGACATAAGCTCCTACGAGCAGTACTTC | CASSLGDISSYEQYF